Following are 3 T cell receptor beta chains from one sample sequenced in a study of PD-1 blockade in mismatch repair-deficient tumors. The repertoire was sequenced with immunoSEQ multiplex PCR; TCRdb's copy has only in-frame clones and lacks some. Of 60,000 to 70,000 clones listed, around 89% were seen once; the top ten hold approximately 15%. The sequences come from peripheral blood, collected 52 weeks after starting pembrolizumab. The origin of the receptors is an adult with mismatch repair-deficient cancer.

This clone came up a few times. CDR3 amino acids: CASSQSTGSYGYTF. CDR3 nucleotides: TGTGCCAGCAGCCAGTCGACAGGGAGCTATGGCTACACCTTC. The V gene is TRBV4-2, the J gene TRBJ1-2; 7 bases match TRBD1. The J segment lost 4 bases and the V segment lost 3 bases, leaving 5 bases of the junction unmatched. The germline CDR1 and CDR2 sequences are LGHNA and YNFKEQ. The CDR3 is 14 amino acids.

V and J are TRBV4-1 and TRBJ2-5; TRBD1 matches 9 bases. The CDR3 extends over 15 amino acids. V shed 3 bases and J 4 bases; nucleotides not matched to a gene: 6. CDR1 and CDR2 (germline): MGHRA, YSYEKL. The CDR3 loop is CASSQPGQGGETQYF. The DNA of the CDR3 is TGCGCCAGCAGCCAGCCGGGACAGGGTGGAGAGACCCAGTACTTC.

The chain uses TRBV6-6 and TRBJ2-1; 10 bases map to TRBD2. This CDR3 spans 15 amino acids. Germline trimming cut 6 bases from V and 0 bases from J; bases unmatched to any gene: 2. CDR1 MNHNY and CDR2 SVGAGI come from the germline V gene (reference sequence). CDR3 nucleotides: TGTGCCAGCAGGTCTAGCGGGAGCTCCTACAATGAGCAGTTCTTC. This translates into CASRSSGSSYNEQFF.